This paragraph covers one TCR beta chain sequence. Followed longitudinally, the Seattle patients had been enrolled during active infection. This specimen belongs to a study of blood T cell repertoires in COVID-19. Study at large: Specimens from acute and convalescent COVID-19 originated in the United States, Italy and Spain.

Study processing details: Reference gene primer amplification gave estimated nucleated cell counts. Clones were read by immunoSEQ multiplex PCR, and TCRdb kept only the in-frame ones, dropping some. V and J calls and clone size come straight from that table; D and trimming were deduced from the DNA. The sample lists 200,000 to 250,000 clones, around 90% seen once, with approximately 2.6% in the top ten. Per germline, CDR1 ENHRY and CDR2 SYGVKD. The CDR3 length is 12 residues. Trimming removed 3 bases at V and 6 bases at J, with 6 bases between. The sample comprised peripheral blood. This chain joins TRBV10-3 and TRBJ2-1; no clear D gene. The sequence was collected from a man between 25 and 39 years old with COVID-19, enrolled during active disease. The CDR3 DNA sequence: TGTGCCATCAGTGATCTGGCCAATGAGCAGTTCTTC. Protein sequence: CAISDLANEQFF.